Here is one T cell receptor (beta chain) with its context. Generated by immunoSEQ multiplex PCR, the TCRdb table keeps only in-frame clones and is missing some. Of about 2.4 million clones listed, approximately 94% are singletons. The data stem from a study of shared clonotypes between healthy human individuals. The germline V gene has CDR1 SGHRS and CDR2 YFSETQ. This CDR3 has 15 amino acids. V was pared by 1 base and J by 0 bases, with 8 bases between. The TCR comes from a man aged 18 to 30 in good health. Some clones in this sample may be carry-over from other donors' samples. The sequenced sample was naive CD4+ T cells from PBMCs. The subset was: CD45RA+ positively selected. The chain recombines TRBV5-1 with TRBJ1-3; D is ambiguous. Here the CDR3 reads CASSLTTGSGNTIYF. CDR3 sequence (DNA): TGCGCCAGCAGCTTGACAACTGGCTCTGGAAACACCATATATTTT.